This T cell receptor (beta chain) was found in a study of OX40 agonist ivuxolimab in advanced cancers. Whole-study findings and limits: Still undetermined is the antigen specificity of the expanded peripheral T cells. More expanded clones were found, on average, in CD8+ than in CD4+ T cells.

Only in-frame clones appear in the TCRdb table, and some are missing; sequencing was by immunoSEQ multiplex PCR. The sample has tens of thousands of clones, 86% seen once. In regard to this clone: Its antigen remains unknown.

Germline V CDR1 and CDR2: SNHLY, FYNNEI. The CDR3 totals 13 residues. With 7 bases clipped from V and 2 bases from J, the junction kept 3 bases outside the gene matches. Sequencing used CD4+ or CD8+ T cells sorted from blood, obtained in a trial of the OX40 agonist ivuxolimab. The J gene is TRBJ2-3, the V gene TRBV2; 7 bases agree with TRBD1. This sequence originates from an adult with an advanced solid tumor such as melanoma, head and neck, liver or kidney cancer. The CDR3 sequence: CASKGQSTDTQYF. CDR3 coding DNA: TGTGCCAGCAAGGGACAGTCCACAGATACGCAGTATTTT.